The text below deals with one TCR beta chain. The antigen is unknown. V was cut by 3 bases and J by 2 bases, with 7 bases left in between. Germline-derived CDR1 and CDR2 are SEHNR and FQNEAQ (reference sequence). The CDR3 runs 13 residues. The data were obtained in a study of cytomegalovirus exposure and HLA in healthy donors. Study overall: Among the 398 genotyped donors, 70% to 85% were placed in the Caucasian-associated ancestry cluster. General study results and limits: By a later analysis, the bulk of CMV-associated TCR beta chains appeared HLA-restricted. TCR beta sequences reportedly predicted most subjects' HLA-A and HLA-B alleles accurately. Productive status was seen about 90% or about 30% of the time for most TCR beta V segments in an earlier analysis.

PCR used 60 Vbeta primers and 13 Jbeta primers. Sequencing was performed with immunoSEQ multiplex PCR; in TCRdb, only in-frame clones are kept and a portion is missing. The sample has fewer than 50,000 clones, about 60% seen once; the top ten hold around 12%. The rearrangement uses TRBV7-9 and TRBJ2-5, with D unclear. Material: PBMCs. This sequence originates from a man aged 55 to 70 in good health and CMV-seropositive. The CDR3, as DNA: TGTGCCAGCAGCTTCCCCCATCAAGAGACCCAGTACTTC. This encodes CASSFPHQETQYF.